One and the same sample provided the 8 T cell receptor beta chains below, sequenced in a study of blood T cell repertoires in COVID-19. Produced via immunoSEQ multiplex PCR; TCRdb's table is partial and in-frame only. The sample records 150,000 to 200,000 clones, around 80% being singletons. The sequencing sample was made of peripheral blood. The receptors were gathered from a man between 65 and 85 years old with active or convalescent COVID-19.

The chain has TRBV5-4 and TRBJ1-2; D perhaps matches TRBD1 (5 bases). The germline CDR1 and CDR2 sequences are SGHNT and YYREEE (reference sequence). The V gene lost 5 bases and the J gene lost 4 bases, with 9 bases spanning the gap. This CDR3 contains 12 residues. As DNA, the CDR3 is TGTGCCAGCAGGAGAGACAGCTATGGCTACACCTTC. Protein product: CASRRDSYGYTF.

The chain employs TRBV5-1 and TRBJ2-1, with D hard to call. CDR1 and CDR2 from the germline V gene are SGHRS and YFSETQ. V lost 5 bases to trimming and J lost 0 bases, with 9 bases between them. CDR3 length: 14 residues. The CDR3 is CASRYSSSYNEQFF. The DNA of the CDR3 is TGCGCCAGCAGATATTCTTCCTCCTACAATGAGCAGTTCTTC.

This clone showed up just a few times. The chain employs TRBV5-6 and TRBJ2-7; 7 positions agree with TRBD2. The CDR3 spans 17 residues. V was pared by 4 bases and J by 0 bases, with 13 bases of the junction left unmatched. Germline V gene lookup returns CDR1 SGHDT and CDR2 YYEEEE. The CDR3 nucleotides read TGTGCCAGCAGCCCTGGGCCTAGCGGAAGGATCTCCTACGAGCAGTACTTC. Protein: CASSPGPSGRISYEQYF.

CDR3 sequence reads: CASSPRGGDYGYTF. Here the CDR3 DNA reads TGCGCCAGCAGCCCCCGCGGGGGGGACTATGGCTACACCTTC. The chain uses TRBV5-1 and TRBJ1-2, with D possibly matching TRBD1 (5 bases). Germline values: CDR1 SGHRS, CDR2 YFSETQ. There are 14 residues in the CDR3. The V end was cut by 4 bases, the J end by 3 bases, with 13 bases between.

The rearrangement joins TRBV2 to TRBJ2-1, with D possibly matching TRBD2 (5 bases). This CDR3 comprises 16 residues. V dropped 1 base and J dropped 7 bases, with 17 bases sitting between them. Germline assignment: CDR1 SNHLY and CDR2 FYNNEI. The CDR3 coding sequence is TGTGCCAGCAGTGAAGGGCCCGGGCGGGTAGAAAATGAGCAGTTCTTC. Translated, it gives CASSEGPGRVENEQFF.

The rearrangement joins TRBV18 to TRBJ2-2, with TRBD1 identical over 9 bases. The CDR3 consists of 18 residues. J gave up 0 bases and V 3 bases, and 8 bases lay outside the gene matches. Germline V CDR1 and CDR2: KGHSH, LQKENI. Here the CDR3 DNA reads TGTGCCAGCTCACCGCGACCGGGACAGGGCCCGAACACCGGGGAGCTGTTTTTT. It yields the protein CASSPRPGQGPNTGELFF.

The CDR3 reads CASSLEGPRGIQRSPSYEQYF. CDR3 coding DNA: TGCGCCAGCAGCTTGGAGGGTCCTAGGGGTATCCAGCGCTCCCCCTCCTACGAGCAGTACTTC. This sequence joins TRBV5-1 and TRBJ2-7; D possibly corresponds to TRBD1 (5 bases). The V gene lost 0 bases and the J gene lost 0 bases, with 28 bases spanning the gap. The CDR3 has 21 residues. Per germline, CDR1 SGHRS and CDR2 YFSETQ.

The V and J genes are TRBV11-3 and TRBJ2-1; 13 nucleotides line up with TRBD2. The CDR3 runs 17 residues. The V gene end was trimmed by 5 bases and the J gene end by 7 bases; junction bases not matched to a gene: 11. The germline V gene has CDR1 SGHNT and CDR2 YENEEA. The CDR3, as DNA: TGTGCCAGCAGCCTAAGGACTAGCGGGGGCGCCAATAATGAGCAGTTCTTC. Translated: CASSLRTSGGANNEQFF.